The entry that follows covers one T cell receptor (beta chain) sequence. This clone's antigen is unknown. Within one base of it there is no much larger clone, and no base qualities were kept. The data are from a study of blood T cell repertoires in COVID-19 (TCRdb year 2020). Looking at the study overall: Samples from collaborators originated in the United States, Italy and Spain and spanned both the acute and convalescent phases of COVID-19. Samples came from the ongoing ImmuneRACE study (first 160 participants) plus 1,254 subjects from 6 global collaborators. A de-identified subject ID, COVID-19 status, age in years and sex were almost always included in the sample metadata. Where available, HLA class I and class II types were obtained from metadata supplied by the sample provider rather than from assay-based typing. The material from the prospective study consisted of cDNA or gDNA derived from T cells, B-cell-depleted T cells, or PBMCs. A freely available public database, intended as a resource for researchers studying the immune response to SARS-CoV-2, is where the repertoires were released. Deeply sampled blood TCRbeta repertoires from subjects exposed to, actively infected with, or recovered from COVID-19 were included in the dataset. What the work shows at the level of the full study, not this receptor alone: The amount of clinical and demographic metadata varied by source and participant and was provided uncurated.

Each collaborating institution followed its own protocols to collect whole blood in K2EDTA tubes. Collaborator samples were shipped for TCRbeta analysis as frozen whole blood, isolated PBMCs, or DNA extracted from either sample type. V was cut back by 3 bases and J by 5 bases, leaving a gap of 14 bases between them. Reading from cysteine to phenylalanine, the CDR3 counts 14 amino acids. The kept DNA is CDR3 alone, 42 bases in frame from the first base. CDR1 and CDR2 (SGHRS, YFSETQ) derive from the germline V gene. TCRbeta CDR3 regions were amplified from genomic DNA using the immunoSEQ Assay, a bias-controlled multiplex PCR. As for the authors' bioinformatics: Nucleated cell counts per sample were estimated from amplification of reference gene primers within the assay. To quantify the absolute abundance of each unique TCRbeta CDR3 rearrangement, sequence reads were collapsed and filtered. Productive Simpson clonality was computed per sample as the square root of Simpson's diversity index over productive rearrangements. TCRdb retrieved this table from immuneACCESS and kept in-frame rearrangements only. Not all clones are present; in checked studies, unresolved V genes account for under half, and no reason is known for the remainder. V and J calls and clone size are as listed in that table; D and trimming were resolved from the DNA. This sample has approximately 100,000 clones in its table, and around nine tenths of those were observed once. Together, the top ten hold about 9.3% of the sample.

The source is a man aged 45-65 years with acute or convalescent COVID-19. Sequencing was performed on peripheral blood. In this chain, TRBV5-1 is recombined with TRBJ1-1; TRBD1 is perhaps the D gene, given 5 matching bases. The nucleotide sequence is TGCGCCAGCAGCTATGGACTCCGGGGGACTGAAGCTTTCTTT. Translated, this is CASSYGLRGTEAFF. The variable domain in full, with residues beyond the CDR3 obtained from the reference TRBV5-1 and TRBJ1-1 genes, is KAGVTQTPRYLIKTRGQQVTLSCSPISGHRSVSWYQQTPGQGLQFLFEYFSETQRNKGNFPGRFSGRQFSNSRSEMNVSTLELGDSALYLCASSYGLRGTEAFFGQGTRLTVV.